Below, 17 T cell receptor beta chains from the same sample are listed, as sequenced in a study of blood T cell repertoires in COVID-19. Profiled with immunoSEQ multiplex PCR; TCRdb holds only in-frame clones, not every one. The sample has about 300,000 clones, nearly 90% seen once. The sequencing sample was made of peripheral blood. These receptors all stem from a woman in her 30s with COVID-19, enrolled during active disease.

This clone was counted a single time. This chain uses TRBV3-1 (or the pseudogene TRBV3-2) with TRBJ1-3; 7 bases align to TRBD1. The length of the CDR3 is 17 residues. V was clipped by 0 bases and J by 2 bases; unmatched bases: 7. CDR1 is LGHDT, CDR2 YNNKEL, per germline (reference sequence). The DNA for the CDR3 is TGTGCCAGCAGCCAAGATCTTGGGACAGTCGCTGGAAACACCATATATTTT. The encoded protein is CASSQDLGTVAGNTIYF.

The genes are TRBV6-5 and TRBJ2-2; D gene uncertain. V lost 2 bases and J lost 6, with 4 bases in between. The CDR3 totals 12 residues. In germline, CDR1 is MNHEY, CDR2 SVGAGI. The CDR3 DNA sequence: TGTGCCAGCAGTTACGAGGCCGGGGAGCTGTTTTTT. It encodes CASSYEAGELFF.

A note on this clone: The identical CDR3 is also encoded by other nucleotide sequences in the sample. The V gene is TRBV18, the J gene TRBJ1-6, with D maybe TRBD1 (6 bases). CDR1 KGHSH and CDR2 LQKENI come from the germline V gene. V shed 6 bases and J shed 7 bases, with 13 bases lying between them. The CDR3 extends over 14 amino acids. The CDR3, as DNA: TGTGCCAGCTCCCCCGGGGGGGGCAATTCACCCCTCCACTTT. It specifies CASSPGGGNSPLHF.

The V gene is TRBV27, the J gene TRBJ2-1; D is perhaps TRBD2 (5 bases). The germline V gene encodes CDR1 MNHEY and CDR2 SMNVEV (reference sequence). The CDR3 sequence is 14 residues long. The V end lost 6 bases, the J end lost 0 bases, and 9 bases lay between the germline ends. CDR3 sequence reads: CASRHEGSYNEQFF. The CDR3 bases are TGTGCCAGCAGGCATGAGGGCTCCTACAATGAGCAGTTCTTC.

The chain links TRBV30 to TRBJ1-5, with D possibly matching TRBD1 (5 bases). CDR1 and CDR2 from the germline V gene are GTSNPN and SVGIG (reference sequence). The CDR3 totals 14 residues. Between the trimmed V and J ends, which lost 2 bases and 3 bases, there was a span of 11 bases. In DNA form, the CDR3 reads TGTGCCTGGAGTCGTTCCAGGGTCAATCAGCCCCAGCATTTT. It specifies CAWSRSRVNQPQHF.

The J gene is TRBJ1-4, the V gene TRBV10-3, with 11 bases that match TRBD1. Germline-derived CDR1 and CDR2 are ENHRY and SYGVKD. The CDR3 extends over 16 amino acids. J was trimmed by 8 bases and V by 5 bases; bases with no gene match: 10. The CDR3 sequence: CAISNVPGQGEEKLFF. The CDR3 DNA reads TGTGCCATCAGTAACGTTCCGGGACAGGGGGAGGAAAAACTGTTTTTT.

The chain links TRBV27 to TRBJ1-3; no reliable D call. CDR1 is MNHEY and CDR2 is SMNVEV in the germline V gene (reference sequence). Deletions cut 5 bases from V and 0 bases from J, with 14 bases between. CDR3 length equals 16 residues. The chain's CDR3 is CASSPSGRSSGNTIYF. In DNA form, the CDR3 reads TGTGCCAGCAGTCCTAGCGGACGGTCCTCTGGAAACACCATATATTTT.

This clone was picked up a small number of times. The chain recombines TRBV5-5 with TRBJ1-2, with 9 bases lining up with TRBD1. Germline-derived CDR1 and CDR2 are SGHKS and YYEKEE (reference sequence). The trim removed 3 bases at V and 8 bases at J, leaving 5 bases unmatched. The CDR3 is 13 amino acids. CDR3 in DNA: TGTGCCAGCAGCTCCTGGACAGGGGACGGCTACACCTTC. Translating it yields CASSSWTGDGYTF.

CDR3 in DNA: TGTGCCAGCAGTTACCGACAGGGGATTGAAGCTTTCTTT. The encoded protein is CASSYRQGIEAFF. The chain carries TRBV6-5 and TRBJ1-1, with TRBD1 matching over 8 bases. Germline CDR1 and CDR2: MNHEY and SVGAGI. The CDR3 has 13 residues. After removal of 2 bases from V and 7 bases from J, the junction contained 3 bases not matched to a gene.

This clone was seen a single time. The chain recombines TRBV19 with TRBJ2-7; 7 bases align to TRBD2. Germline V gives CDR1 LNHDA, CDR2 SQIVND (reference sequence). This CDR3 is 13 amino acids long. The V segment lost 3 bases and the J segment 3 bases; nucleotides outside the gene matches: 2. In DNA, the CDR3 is TGTGCCAGTAGTATTGGGGGGGGCTACGAGCAGTACTTC. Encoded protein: CASSIGGGYEQYF.

In DNA, the CDR3 is TGCGCCAGCAGCCAAGAGGCGAGGGGGAAAGCTTTCTTT. This gives the protein CASSQEARGKAFF. The V and J genes are TRBV4-1 and TRBJ1-1; perhaps TRBD1 as D (6 bases). Per the germline V gene, CDR1 is MGHRA and CDR2 is YSYEKL. The V gene lost 0 bases and the J gene lost 9 bases, with 11 bases spanning the gap. CDR3 size: 13 residues.

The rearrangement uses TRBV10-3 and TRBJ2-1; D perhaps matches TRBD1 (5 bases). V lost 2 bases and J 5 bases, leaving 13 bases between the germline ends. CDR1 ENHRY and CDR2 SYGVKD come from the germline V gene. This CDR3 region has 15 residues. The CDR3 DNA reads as TGTGCCATCAGTGAGCCAGACAGCCCTGACAATGAGCAGTTCTTC. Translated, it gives CAISEPDSPDNEQFF.

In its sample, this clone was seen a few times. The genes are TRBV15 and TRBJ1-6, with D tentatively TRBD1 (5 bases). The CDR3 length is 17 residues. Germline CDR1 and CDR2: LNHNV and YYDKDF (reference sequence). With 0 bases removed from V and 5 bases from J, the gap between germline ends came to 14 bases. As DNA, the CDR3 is TGTGCCACCAGCAGAGATGGGAGGGGACCAAATAATTCACCCCTCCACTTT. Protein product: CATSRDGRGPNNSPLHF.

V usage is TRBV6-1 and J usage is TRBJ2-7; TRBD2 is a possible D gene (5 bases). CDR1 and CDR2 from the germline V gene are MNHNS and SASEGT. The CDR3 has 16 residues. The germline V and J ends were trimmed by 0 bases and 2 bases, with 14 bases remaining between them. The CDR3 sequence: CASSEARSVGAYEQYF. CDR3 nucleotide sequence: TGTGCCAGCAGTGAAGCGCGTAGCGTCGGGGCCTACGAGCAGTACTTC.

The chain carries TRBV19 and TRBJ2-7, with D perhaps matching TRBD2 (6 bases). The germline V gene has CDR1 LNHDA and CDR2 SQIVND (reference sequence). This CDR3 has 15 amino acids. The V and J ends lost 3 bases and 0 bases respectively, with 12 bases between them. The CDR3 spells CASSISPGLSYEQYF. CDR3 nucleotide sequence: TGTGCCAGTAGTATTTCACCGGGACTCTCCTACGAGCAGTACTTC.

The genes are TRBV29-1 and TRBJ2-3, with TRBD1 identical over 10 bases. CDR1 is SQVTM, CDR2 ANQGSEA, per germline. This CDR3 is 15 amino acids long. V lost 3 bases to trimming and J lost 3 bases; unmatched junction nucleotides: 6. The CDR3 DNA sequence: TGCAGCGTTGATCCCGGGACAGGGGAGACAGATACGCAGTATTTT. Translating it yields CSVDPGTGETDTQYF.

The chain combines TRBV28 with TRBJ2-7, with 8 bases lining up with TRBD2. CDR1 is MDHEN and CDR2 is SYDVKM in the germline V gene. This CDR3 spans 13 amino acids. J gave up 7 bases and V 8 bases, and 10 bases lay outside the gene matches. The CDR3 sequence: CASPRRTGGEQYV. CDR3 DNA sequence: TGTGCCAGCCCTCGAAGGACGGGAGGGGAGCAGTACGTC.